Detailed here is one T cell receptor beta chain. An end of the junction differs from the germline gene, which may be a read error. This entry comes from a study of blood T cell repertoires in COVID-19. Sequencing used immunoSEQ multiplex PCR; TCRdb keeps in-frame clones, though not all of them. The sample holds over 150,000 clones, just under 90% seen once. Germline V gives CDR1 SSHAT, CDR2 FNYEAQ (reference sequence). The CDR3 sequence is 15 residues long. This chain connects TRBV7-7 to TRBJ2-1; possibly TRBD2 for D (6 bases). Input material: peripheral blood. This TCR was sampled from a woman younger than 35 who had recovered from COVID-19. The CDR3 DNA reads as TGTGCTAGCAGCTTAGCGCCGGGGGAAGGGGATGAGCAGTTCTTC. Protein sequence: CASSLAPGEGDEQFF.